This entry concerns a single TCR beta chain. The CDR3 ends on some other residue instead of the conserved phenylalanine or tryptophan, so this is likely a read error. Germline DNA was also extracted, and blood RNA derived from unsorted whole blood. This sample is part of a study of tumor-infiltrating lymphocytes in primary liver carcinoma. Overall study: Resection treated the patients' primary liver carcinoma.

cDNA specific to TCR beta was made from 500 to 650 ng of total RNA, with a constant-region primer employed for priming. Researchers made the TCR beta libraries by running three nested multiplex PCR rounds with slightly modified ARM-PCR. Each of the first two PCR rounds ran about 9 cycles with TRBV1-TRBV30 forward and C-beta reverse primers. Using its own MiXCR run on the multiplex PCR reads, TCRdb lists one record per CDR3 protein. This table holds 300,000 to 350,000 distinct CDR3 sequences, 65% found once. The CDR3 sequence is 14 residues long. From germline, CDR1 is SGHAT and CDR2 FQDESV (reference sequence). The ends lost 5 bases at V and 2 bases at J; junction bases unmatched: 4.

Sequenced: peripheral blood. The chain couples TRBV11-1 to TRBJ2-7, with TRBD1 matching over 9 bases. The clonotype comes from a man between 35 and 55 years old with primary liver carcinoma and hepatitis B virus infection. In DNA form, the CDR3 reads TGTGCCAGCAGCGTGAACAGGGGGCCCTACGAGCAGTACCTC. Its protein is CASSVNRGPYEQYL.